Each of the 10 T cell receptor beta chains below was sequenced from the same sample in a study of blood T cells in healthy people across ages (dated by TCRdb to 2015 to 2017). The library was produced with 5' RACE. The run used an Illumina HiSeq 2500. A second PCR of about 6 to 12 cycles was run with a J-beta primer mix and a sample-barcoded 5' primer. TCRdb passed the public sequencing reads through fastp at Q25 and MiXCR, retaining productive beta sequences. Entries that share a CDR3 protein sequence are merged under the most common genes and DNA. The sample profile shows 650,000 to 950,000 distinct CDR3 sequences; more than 40% of them were found once. Of the sample, roughly a fifth falls within the top ten clones. Sequenced material: blood. These receptors came from a man between 60 and 70 years old in good health.

The table lists this clonotype with a few counts. The V gene is TRBV6-2 or TRBV6-3, the J gene TRBJ2-5, with no clear D. The CDR3 totals 14 residues. Looked up from germline, CDR1 is MNHEY and CDR2 is SVGEGT. Deletions cut 2 bases from V and 5 bases from J, with 12 bases between. Here the CDR3 reads CASSYAGRSETQYF. CDR3 DNA: TGTGCCAGCAGTTACGCCGGACGTTCGGAGACCCAGTACTTC.

The rearrangement uses TRBV7-9 and TRBJ1-2, with D unclear. The CDR3 is 15 residues long. Looked up from germline, CDR1 is SEHNR and CDR2 is FQNEAQ (reference sequence). Trimming pared 7 bases from V and 0 bases from J, leaving 15 bases between. CDR3 nucleotides: TGTGCCAGCACCTCGAGTACAGTCCCTAACTATGGCTACACCTTC. Protein product: CASTSSTVPNYGYTF.

With respect to this clonotype: An end of the junction does not agree with germline; a read error may underlie this. The chain has TRBV4-3 and TRBJ2-7; no reliable D call. Germline V gives CDR1 LGHNA, CDR2 YSLEER. The CDR3 has 11 residues. Written as DNA, the CDR3 is TGCGCCAGCAGCAAAGACGGGCCCCAGTACTTC. Translated: CASSKDGPQYF.

The chain links TRBV11-1 to TRBJ2-7, with D maybe TRBD1 (5 bases). The CDR3 is made up of 15 amino acids. V was pared by 3 bases and J by 0 bases, with 12 bases between. Germline lookup yields CDR1 SGHAT and CDR2 FQDESV (reference sequence). The CDR3 DNA reads as TGTGCCAGCAGCTTGCTTCGTGGGGCCTCCTACGAGCAGTACTTC. This encodes CASSLLRGASYEQYF.

This rearrangement joins TRBV12-5 to TRBJ1-1; D is possibly TRBD1 (5 bases). The CDR3 is 15 residues long. CDR1 and CDR2 from the germline V gene are LGHNT and FRNRAP. The V end lost 4 bases, the J end lost 1 base, and 13 bases lay between the germline ends. The CDR3 sequence: CASGWGESGNTEAFF. The CDR3 DNA reads TGTGCTAGTGGTTGGGGGGAATCAGGGAACACTGAAGCTTTCTTT.

This chain joins TRBV20-1 and TRBJ2-1; 9 nucleotides agree with TRBD2. Losses at the gene ends were 1 base for V and 6 bases for J; bases not matched to a gene: 13. The CDR3 is made up of 17 amino acids. In germline, CDR1 is DFQATT, CDR2 SNEGSKA (reference sequence). The CDR3 region is CSARGQLAGKNRNEQFF. CDR3 DNA: TGCAGTGCTAGAGGACAGCTAGCGGGAAAGAATCGCAATGAGCAGTTCTTC.

The chain employs TRBV11-2 and TRBJ2-5, with TRBD1 matching 9 bases. Germline loops: CDR1 SGHAT, CDR2 FQNNGV. The CDR3 has 13 residues. Trimming at V came to 5 bases and at J to 9 bases, leaving 7 bases not matched to a gene. CDR3 sequence: CASSPGTGKAQYF. For the CDR3, the DNA is TGTGCCAGCAGCCCCGGGACAGGGAAGGCCCAGTACTTC.

The chain carries TRBV12-3 or TRBV12-4 and TRBJ1-4; D not resolved. This CDR3 is built from 13 residues. V was clipped by 6 bases and J by 3 bases, with 8 bases between them. This chain's CDR3 is CASRQSSNEKLFF. The CDR3 region has the DNA TGTGCCAGCAGACAGAGTTCTAATGAAAAACTGTTTTTT.

This clonotype was detected only a few times. This chain uses TRBV7-2 with TRBJ2-3; unclear D gene. From germline, CDR1 is SGHTA and CDR2 FQGNSA. This CDR3 is 14 amino acids long. Deletions cut 5 bases from V and 2 bases from J, with 11 bases between. CDR3 sequence reads: CASSRDPYTDTQYF. DNA of the CDR3: TGTGCCAGCAGCCGCGACCCTTACACAGATACGCAGTATTTT.

This clonotype was seen only a few times. This sequence joins TRBV6-2 or TRBV6-3 and TRBJ1-1, with D uncertain. Trimming took off 7 bases at V and 7 bases at J, with 19 bases between the two ends. From germline, CDR1 is MNHEY and CDR2 SVGEGT. The CDR3 is made up of 14 amino acids. The CDR3 region has the DNA TGTGCCAGCAATCCCTCAGGCCCCGTTGGTGAAGCTTTCTTT. Translation: CASNPSGPVGEAFF.